A single sample gave rise to the 17 T cell receptor beta chains below, sequenced in a study of T cell clonality in common variable immunodeficiency. Study-wide results and limits: Common variable immunodeficiency TCR beta sequences reportedly had fewer deletions and N-nucleotide insertions.

These receptors have no known antigen. Assay: immunoSEQ multiplex PCR; the TCRdb copy retains only in-frame clones and omits some. Recorded here are roughly 42,000 clones, none singletons. Sequencing was done on a sample of peripheral blood mononuclear cells. These receptors all stem from a human donor with common variable immunodeficiency.

This clone was found a few times. The CDR3 extends 3 residues past the end of the read, so its final part is completed from the germline J gene. This sequence joins TRBV11-2 and TRBJ2-7, with 7 bases matching TRBD2. The germline V gene encodes CDR1 SGHAT and CDR2 FQNNGV. V shed 1 base and J 5 bases; nucleotides not matched to a gene: 5. The CDR3 is made up of 14 amino acids. CDR3 sequence reads: CASSLGLAEDEQYF. Incomplete CDR3 DNA: TGTGCCAGCAGCTTAGGGCTAGCGGAGGACGAG.

As concerns this clone: The sequenced fragment ends 3 residues before the CDR3 boundary, so the rest is inferred from the germline J gene. The chain combines TRBV7-2 with TRBJ2-1; 9 bases fit TRBD1. The J segment lost 6 bases and the V segment lost 0 bases, leaving 6 bases of the junction unmatched. This CDR3 region has 16 residues. Germline lookup yields CDR1 SGHTA and CDR2 FQGNSA. CDR3 in amino acids: CASSLAGQGSPNEQFF. The covered CDR3 bases are TGTGCCAGCAGCTTAGCGGGACAGGGATCCCCCAATGAG.

This clone appeared many times. The read comes to an end 3 residues before the CDR3 does, leaving the germline J gene to fill in the end. V gene TRBV2 combines with J gene TRBJ2-2; TRBD1 agrees at 7 bases. The CDR3 spans 17 residues. V dropped 1 base and J dropped 1; count of bases not matched to a gene: 6. Germline CDR1 SNHLY, CDR2 FYNNEI. The CDR3 here is CASSEGDSPGNTGELFF. The DNA read from the CDR3 is TGTGCCAGCAGTGAAGGGGACAGCCCGGGGAACACCGGGGAG.

The sample holds a few counts of this clone. With the read ending 3 residues before the CDR3 end, the germline J gene is used to fill in that end. The chain is built from TRBV30 and TRBJ2-3; D gene ambiguous. This CDR3 has 15 residues. Germline V lookup: CDR1 GTSNPN, CDR2 SVGIG (reference sequence). Between the trimmed V and J ends, which lost 1 base and 2 bases, there was a span of 13 bases. This CDR3 reads CAWSGHSFSTDTQYF. CDR3 DNA, as far as it was read: TGTGCCTGGAGTGGACATTCATTCTCCACAGATACG.

Many counts were recorded for this clone. This chain's CDR3 is CASSLPGRNSPLHF. CDR3 bases read: TGTGCCAGCAGCTTACCAGGGAGGAATTCACCC. The V call is TRBV5-6, the J call TRBJ1-6; a weak D match, TRBD1 (5 bases). Coverage ceases 3 residues before the CDR3 finishes, and the germline J gene fills in the end. Trimming shortened V by 2 bases and J by 7 bases, and 10 bases separated the two germline ends. This CDR3 spans 14 amino acids. In germline, CDR1 is SGHDT, CDR2 YYEEEE. Full variable domain (rest looked up from reference TRBV5-6 and TRBJ1-6): DAGVTQSPTHLIKTRGQQVTLRCSPKSGHDTVSWYQQALGQGPQFIFQYYEEEERQRGNFPDRFSGHQFPNYSSELNVNALLLGDSALYLCASSLPGRNSPLHFGNGTRLTVT.

Details on this clone: At one end the junction does not follow the germline gene, possibly because of a read error. The read terminates 3 residues ahead of where the CDR3 ends, so the germline J gene completes it. The chain has TRBV30 and TRBJ2-7; D possibly corresponds to TRBD2 (5 bases). CDR3 size: 13 residues. Germline CDR1 and CDR2: GTSNPN and SVGIG (reference sequence). The CDR3 sequence: CARSVLAGYEQYF. The covered CDR3 bases are TGTGCCCGGAGTGTACTGGCGGGCTACGAG. Supplemented by reference TRBV30 and TRBJ2-7, the full variable domain reads SQTIHQWPATLVQPVGSPLSLECTVEGTSNPNLYWYRQAAGRGLQLLFYSVGIGQISSEVPQNLSASRPQDRQFILSSKKLLLSDSGFYLCARSVLAGYEQYFGPGTRLTVT.

A word on this clone: The CDR3 is cut off 3 residues early in the read; its end comes from the germline J gene. The V and J genes are TRBV2 and TRBJ1-6; tentatively, D is TRBD1 (5 bases). CDR1 is SNHLY and CDR2 is FYNNEI in the germline V gene. Trimming took off 10 bases at V and 10 bases at J, with 14 bases between the two ends. This CDR3 is 12 amino acids long. The CDR3: CATLSPGSPLHF. CDR3 bases read: TGTGCCACCCTCTCACCAGGGTCACCC.

Details on this clone: The read comes to an end 3 residues before the CDR3 does, leaving the germline J gene to fill in the end. V and J are TRBV7-9 and TRBJ2-3; the match to TRBD2 covers 7 bases. Germline CDR1 SEHNR, CDR2 FQNEAQ (reference sequence). The CDR3 totals 15 residues. V was clipped by 2 bases and J by 6 bases; unmatched bases: 8. CDR3 DNA (partial): TGTGCCAGCAGCTTATCTAGCGGCCAGGCGGATACG. Its protein product is CASSLSSGQADT. The complete CDR3 reads CASSLSSGQADTQYF.

In this sample, this clone turned up many times. Sequencing ends 3 residues short of the CDR3 end; the germline J gene provides the rest. The genes are TRBV20-1 and TRBJ2-2, with D uncertain. The CDR3 runs 13 residues. Germline CDR1 is DFQATT and CDR2 is SNEGSKA (reference sequence). The ends were cut back, 6 bases at V and 4 bases at J, with 12 bases in the middle. The DNA read from the CDR3 is TGCAGTGCCCCCAAACCGGGCACCGGGGAG. This encodes CSAPKPGTGE. The full-length CDR3 reads as CSAPKPGTGELFF.

This clone was counted ten times or more. Sequencing ends 3 residues short of the CDR3 end; the germline J gene provides the rest. The chain employs TRBV20-1 and TRBJ2-5, with 10 bases matching TRBD2. CDR3 length: 17 amino acids. Germline CDR1 and CDR2: DFQATT and SNEGSKA (reference sequence). Unmatched junction bases numbered 8, after V lost 0 bases and J lost 1 base. The CDR3 loop reads CSARDPRRTSGQETQYF. CDR3 DNA, as far as it was read: TGCAGTGCTAGAGACCCCCGAAGGACTAGCGGCCAAGAGACC.

A few counts support this clone. The chain's CDR3 is CASSWTGAHEQYF. The CDR3 bases that were read are TGCGCCAGCAGCTGGACAGGGGCTCACGAG. The J gene is TRBJ2-7, the V gene TRBV5-1; 9 positions agree with TRBD1. The CDR3 goes on 3 residues after the read ends, and that part is filled in from the germline J gene. The ends lost 3 bases at V and 5 bases at J; junction bases unmatched: 3. Germline lookup yields CDR1 SGHRS and CDR2 YFSETQ. CDR3 size: 13 residues.

A word on this clone: Read data end 3 residues before the CDR3 end; the end is taken from the germline J gene. This chain joins TRBV5-5 and TRBJ1-2; no definite D call. Trimming removed 0 bases from V and 4 bases from J, with 4 bases in between. Germline V gene data show CDR1 as SGHKS and CDR2 as YYEKEE (reference sequence). This CDR3 spans 12 amino acids. The CDR3 DNA, read in part, is TGTGCCAGCAGCTTGGAGGGCTATGGC. This encodes CASSLEGYG. The CDR3, in full, reads CASSLEGYGYTF.

This clone appeared many times. The CDR3 extends 3 residues past the end of the read, so its final part is completed from the germline J gene. This sequence joins TRBV5-1 and TRBJ1-5; TRBD1 is a possible D gene (5 bases). This CDR3 spans 21 amino acids. The germline V and J ends were trimmed by 2 bases and 0 bases, with 27 bases remaining between them. Germline values: CDR1 SGHRS, CDR2 YFSETQ. The CDR3 spells CASSLTDTEGSDPFSNQPQHF. The CDR3 DNA, read in part, is TGCGCCAGCAGCTTAACGGACACCGAGGGTTCTGACCCCTTTAGCAATCAGCCC.

A few counts support this clone. Coverage ceases 3 residues before the CDR3 finishes, and the germline J gene fills in the end. This chain uses TRBV18 with TRBJ1-2; D might be TRBD1 (6 bases). The CDR3 covers 15 residues. Germline CDR1 KGHSH, CDR2 LQKENI. Deletions cut 4 bases from V and 5 bases from J, with 17 bases between. The part of the CDR3 DNA that was read is TGTGCCAGCTCACAACGGGGGGCAGGCCTATATGGC. Translating gives CASSQRGAGLYG. The full CDR3 is CASSQRGAGLYGYTF. The full variable domain, with the rest looked up from reference TRBV18 and TRBJ1-2, is NAGVMQNPRHLVRRRGQEARLRCSPMKGHSHVYWYRQLPEEGLKFMVYLQKENIIDESGMPKERFSAEFPKEGPSILRIQQVVRGDSAAYFCASSQRGAGLYGYTFGSGTRLTVV.

A few counts support this clone. The read ends 3 residues early relative to the CDR3; the germline J gene fills the gap. The chain joins TRBV5-1 to TRBJ1-2, with D perhaps TRBD1 (5 bases). V was clipped by 1 base and J by 7 bases, with 17 bases between them. CDR1 is SGHRS, CDR2 YFSETQ, per germline. This CDR3 is 15 amino acids long. The CDR3 protein is CASSLSGRPGAGYTF. CDR3 DNA, as far as it was read: TGCGCCAGCAGCTTGTCGGGCCGCCCTGGGGCTGGC.

This clone was seen ten or more times. The observed sequence ends 3 residues before the CDR3 terminus, with the missing tail filled in from the germline J gene. This sequence joins TRBV19 and TRBJ1-5; 10 nucleotides agree with TRBD1. This CDR3 is 16 amino acids long. The germline CDR1 and CDR2 sequences are LNHDA and SQIVND (reference sequence). V shed 5 bases and J 0 bases; nucleotides not matched to a gene: 4. CDR3 in amino acids: CASSPGQGYSNQPQHF. The part of the CDR3 DNA that was read is TGTGCCAGTAGTCCGGGACAGGGGTATAGCAATCAGCCC.

Worth noting for this clone: The missing CDR3 end, 3 residues past where the read stops, is filled in from the germline J gene. V and J are TRBV19 and TRBJ1-5; 9 nucleotides agree with TRBD1. The CDR3 runs 14 residues. CDR1 is LNHDA, CDR2 SQIVND, per germline (reference sequence). After removal of 5 bases from V and 7 bases from J, the junction contained 6 bases not matched to a gene. The CDR3 is CASSVGQGSQPQHF. Incomplete CDR3 DNA: TGTGCCAGTAGTGTTGGACAGGGGAGCCAGCCC.